This TCR beta chain is drawn from a study of a mutant IDH1 vaccine in newly diagnosed glioma. This clone was recorded once. Its target is unknown. The time point here: week 23, last vaccination. Each dose delivered 300 ug of mutant IDH1 20-mer peptide subcutaneously with imiquimod. The protocol was immunoSEQ multiplex PCR, while the TCRdb copy is restricted to in-frame clones and leaves out a portion. The table has roughly 36,000 clones, around 87% seen once. Germline V gives CDR1 ENHRY, CDR2 SYGVKD. The CDR3 covers 14 residues. The trim removed 0 bases at V and 6 bases at J, leaving 4 bases unmatched. The rearrangement uses TRBV10-3 and TRBJ1-2, with 7 bases aligning to TRBD1. This material consisted of PBMCs, taken from a glioma patient whose treatment included an IDH1 peptide vaccine. The clonotype comes from a man aged 40-55 years with glioma. The DNA of the CDR3 is TGTGCCATCAGTGAGTCGGCAGGGGGACATGGCTACACCTTC. Protein sequence: CAISESAGGHGYTF.